Here is one TCR beta chain with its context. J lost 6 bases, V lost 3 bases, and 6 bases had no gene match. Germline CDR1 and CDR2: ENHRY and SYGVKD. This CDR3 is 14 amino acids long. The sample originates from a study of blood T cell repertoires in COVID-19. Study at large: Samples of COVID-19 (acute and convalescent) were obtained from the United States, Italy and Spain. Sources were T cells, B-cell-depleted T cells, or PBMCs; the material itself was cDNA or gDNA.

Repertoires were generated with immunoSEQ multiplex PCR, while TCRdb's copy carries only in-frame clones and drops some. This sample yields some 220,000 clones, of which about four fifths are seen a single time; approximately 1.3% belongs to the top ten. Individuals aged about 18 to 90 years were recruited from about two dozen US areas. This clonotype was obtained from a middle-aged woman with acute COVID-19. The sample was PBMCs or T cells enriched from blood (not recorded which). The V gene is TRBV10-3, the J gene TRBJ2-7; 9 bases align to TRBD2. CDR3 DNA: TGTGCCATCAGTGAAGGGCTAGCGGGGAGCGAGCAGTACTTC. It specifies CAISEGLAGSEQYF.